Below, one T cell receptor (beta chain) is given with its context. This clone was seen just once. Its target antigen remains unknown. Base qualities are not recorded, but no much larger clone differs from it by a single base. The library relied on the immunoSEQ multiplex PCR assay. Held by TCRdb, this immuneACCESS table contains in-frame sequences only and omits some clones. Under half of the omission traces to an unresolved V gene where checked; the cause of the rest is unknown. The sample table lists 70,000 to 95,000 clones, 85% to 95% of them with a count of one. The ten most abundant clones make up approximately 1.6% of the sample. The data were taken from a study of T cell changes during pregnancy in multiple sclerosis (dated by TCRdb to about 2019). In terms of the full investigation: The study looked at changes in the T cell repertoire across pregnancy in women with multiple sclerosis.

CDR1 and CDR2 were assigned from the germline V gene (reference sequence) as SEHNR and FQNEAQ. Including the terminal cysteine and phenylalanine, the CDR3 comprises 12 residues. Of all the DNA, just the CDR3 is kept, 36 bases in frame from base 1. V is reduced by 5 bases and J by 6 bases, leaving a spacing of 11 bases between them. The sample in question was peripheral blood, obtained after pregnancy. This TCR was recovered from a female donor in good health, enrolled as a control in a pregnancy study. The receptor chain draws on TRBV7-9 and TRBJ2-7, and perhaps TRBD1 as D gene, on 6 matching bases. The nucleotide sequence reads as follows: TGTGCCAGCAGCACCACAGGGCTCGAGCAGTACTTC. This is translated as CASSTTGLEQYF.